This T cell receptor beta chain emerged from a study of Graves' ophthalmopathy and Graves' hyperthyroidism. Study-wide points: Discriminating ophthalmopathy from stable hyperthyroidism, a 13-signature model attained a sensitivity of about 88% and a specificity of about 83%. Most clonotypes expanded in thyroid above 0.001 frequency were present in blood too.

The sequenced template was RNA, covering the TCR beta CDR3 region. After a first-round RT-PCR with HTBI primers, a second-round multiplex PCR was run. TCRdb processed the multiplex PCR reads anew with MiXCR; each CDR3 protein has one entry. This table has over a million distinct CDR3 sequences, 35% to 40% appearing once. Trimming removed 5 bases from V and 5 bases from J, with 15 bases in between. The CDR3 length is 13 residues. In germline, CDR1 is SQVTM, CDR2 ANQGSEA. People with hyperthyroidism were aged 18 to 65 and newly diagnosed, under 2 months' duration. Uncontrolled infections, pregnancy, lactation or other autoimmune diseases led to patient exclusion. About this clonotype itself: The antigen remains undetermined.

The sample comprised peripheral blood or thyroid tissue (not recorded which). The chain uses TRBV29-1 and TRBJ2-5; D possibly corresponds to TRBD2 (7 bases). This sequence originates from an adult man with Graves' hyperthyroidism. The CDR3 reads CSVKGGTQETQYF. The CDR3 DNA sequence: TGCAGCGTTAAGGGGGGGACCCAGGAGACCCAGTACTTC. Full variable domain (rest looked up from reference TRBV29-1 and TRBJ2-5): SAVISQKPSRDICQRGTSLTIQCQVDSQVTMMFWYRQQPGQSLTLIATANQGSEATYESGFVIDKFPISRPNLTFSTLTVSNMSPEDSSIYLCSVKGGTQETQYFGPGTRLLVL.